Listed here are 17 T cell receptor beta chains from one sample, sequenced in a study of CD8 T cells in ankylosing spondylitis. From the 5' RACE reads, TCRdb called clonotypes with MiXCR, one entry per CDR3 protein. The sample yields 200,000 or so distinct CDR3 sequences, 10% to 15% seen once. Material: blood, either unsorted or a sorted T cell fraction (not recorded which). The receptor set was obtained from a female donor with ankylosing spondylitis or in good health (not recorded which).

This clonotype showed up many times. The chain employs TRBV7-9 and TRBJ2-1; D possibly corresponds to TRBD2 (5 bases). Trimming shortened V by 3 bases and J by 7 bases, and 16 bases separated the two germline ends. Germline V lookup: CDR1 SEHNR, CDR2 FQNEAQ (reference sequence). There are 15 residues in the CDR3. The CDR3 here is CASSLRVGFVNEQFF. CDR3 nucleotides: TGTGCCAGCAGCTTGAGGGTAGGTTTTGTGAATGAGCAGTTCTTC.

In this sample, this clonotype turned up many times. The chain couples TRBV20-1 to TRBJ2-1; 14 bases are a match to TRBD2. With 1 base clipped from V and 6 bases from J, the junction kept 8 bases outside the gene matches. Germline V gene lookup returns CDR1 DFQATT and CDR2 SNEGSKA (reference sequence). This CDR3 spans 17 amino acids. The CDR3 loop is CSARGVTSGRAINEQFF. The CDR3, as DNA: TGCAGTGCTAGAGGGGTGACTAGCGGGAGGGCGATCAATGAGCAGTTCTTC.

This clonotype was counted many times. The chain carries TRBV7-9 and TRBJ2-2; D is uncertain. CDR1 is SEHNR and CDR2 is FQNEAQ in the germline V gene (reference sequence). The length of the CDR3 is 14 residues. V lost 3 bases to trimming and J lost 5 bases, with 10 bases between them. For the CDR3, the DNA is TGTGCCAGCAGCTTCACCCTATCGACCGGGGAGCTGTTTTTT. Encoded protein: CASSFTLSTGELFF.

The sample holds a few counts of this clonotype. The genes are TRBV4-3 and TRBJ2-1; D remains unclear. The CDR3 sequence is 15 residues long. Looked up from germline, CDR1 is LGHNA and CDR2 is YSLEER. V dropped 0 bases and J dropped 8 bases, with 14 bases sitting between them. CDR3 loop: CASSQDPSTLDEQFF. Here the CDR3 DNA reads TGCGCCAGCAGCCAAGATCCTTCCACTTTGGATGAGCAGTTCTTC.

At least ten counts were recorded for this clonotype. This rearrangement joins TRBV27 to TRBJ1-1; D unclear. Between the trimmed V and J ends, which lost 8 bases and 5 bases, there was a span of 9 bases. The CDR3 covers 11 residues. The germline V gene encodes CDR1 MNHEY and CDR2 SMNVEV (reference sequence). The DNA for the CDR3 is TGTGCCAGCGGCCCTAGGACTGAAGCTTTCTTT. Amino acids: CASGPRTEAFF.

There are many counts of this clonotype. The chain has TRBV5-1 and TRBJ2-5; no clear D gene. The germline V gene encodes CDR1 SGHRS and CDR2 YFSETQ. V was pared by 5 bases and J by 5 bases, with 22 bases between. The CDR3 covers 16 residues. CDR3 loop: CASRIRAAGMDETQYF. CDR3 DNA sequence: TGCGCCAGCAGGATTAGGGCCGCAGGAATGGACGAGACCCAGTACTTC.

This clonotype showed up many times. V usage is TRBV12-3 or TRBV12-4 and J usage is TRBJ1-2; 10 bases map to TRBD1. The CDR3 runs 13 residues. Trimming at V came to 5 bases and at J to 7 bases, leaving 4 bases not matched to a gene. The CDR3 nucleotides read TGTGCCAGCAGTAGACAGGGGGCTGTTGGCTACACCTTC. Translation gives CASSRQGAVGYTF.

In its sample, this clonotype was seen many times. The J gene is TRBJ2-5, the V gene TRBV20-1; the D is unclear. CDR3 length equals 12 residues. Between the trimmed V and J ends, which lost 3 bases and 5 bases, there was a span of 10 bases. Germline-derived CDR1 and CDR2 are DFQATT and SNEGSKA (reference sequence). The CDR3, as DNA: TGCAGTGCTAGGGCCTCGGTGGAGACCCAGTACTTC. Protein: CSARASVETQYF.

This clonotype was counted ten times or more. This sequence joins TRBV24-1 and TRBJ2-3; 7 positions agree with TRBD2. V lost 9 bases and J lost 4; bases outside the gene matches: 9. CDR3 size: 14 residues. Germline V CDR1 and CDR2: KGHDR, SFDVKD. The CDR3 is CATRPSGTADTQYF. The DNA of the CDR3 is TGTGCCACCCGGCCTAGCGGTACGGCAGATACGCAGTATTTT.

The chain couples TRBV7-2 to TRBJ2-7; 7 positions match TRBD1. The germline V gene has CDR1 SGHTA and CDR2 FQGNSA. This CDR3 region has 14 residues. The V segment lost 3 bases and the J segment 5 bases; nucleotides outside the gene matches: 7. The CDR3 reads CASSFWGQRDEQYF. The CDR3, as DNA: TGTGCCAGCAGCTTTTGGGGACAGCGCGACGAGCAGTACTTC.

This clonotype appeared many times. The chain employs TRBV6-1 and TRBJ1-4; D is ambiguous. Per the germline V gene, CDR1 is MNHNS and CDR2 is SASEGT. V lost 6 bases, J lost 8 bases, and 10 bases lay in between. The CDR3 has 12 residues. The CDR3 nucleotides are TGTGCCAGCAGCGCGCGTGGGGAAAAACTGTTTTTT. Protein: CASSARGEKLFF.

Many counts were recorded for this clonotype. The chain is built from TRBV27 and TRBJ1-5; D might be TRBD1 (6 bases). Trimming stripped 6 bases from V and 3 bases from J, with 12 bases between. The CDR3 has 14 residues. CDR1 is MNHEY and CDR2 is SMNVEV in the germline V gene (reference sequence). CDR3 amino acids: CASSPQGFNQPQHF. For the CDR3, the DNA is TGTGCCAGCAGCCCCCAGGGGTTCAATCAGCCCCAGCATTTT.

This clonotype was picked up one time. Just one base apart from a much larger clone, this may be a read error. This rearrangement joins TRBV25-1 to TRBJ1-5, with D hard to call. CDR1 is MGHDK, CDR2 SYGVNS, per germline. The CDR3 has 12 residues. The CDR3 nucleotides read TGTGCCAACAGTGGACGGAATCAGCCCCAGCATTTT. Its translation: CANSGRNQPQHF. Full variable domain (rest looked up from reference TRBV25-1 and TRBJ1-5): EADIYQTPRYLVIGTGKKITLECSQTMGHDKMYWYQQDPGMELHLIHYSYGVNSTEKGDLSSESTVSRIRTEHFPLTLESARPSHTSQYLCANSGRNQPQHFGDGTRLSIL.

This chain connects TRBV7-2 to TRBJ2-7, with D perhaps TRBD2 (6 bases). Deletions cut 6 bases from V and 5 bases from J, with 17 bases between. CDR1 and CDR2 from the germline V gene are SGHTA and FQGNSA. The CDR3 contains 14 residues. The CDR3 nucleotides are TGTGCCAGCAGTACCCGGAGGGGCCCAAACGAGCAGTACTTC. This sequence encodes CASSTRRGPNEQYF.

This clonotype was counted ten times or more. A junction boundary mismatches the germline segment, possibly from a read error. The chain is built from TRBV5-1 and TRBJ1-1; no definite D call. Germline V gives CDR1 SGHRS, CDR2 YFSETQ. There are 12 residues in the CDR3. CDR3 protein: CASSLVGTEAFF. In DNA form, the CDR3 reads TGTGCCAGCAGTTTAGTGGGAACTGAAGCTTTCTTT.

By frequency in the sample, this clonotype is medium-sized. Written as DNA, the CDR3 is TGTGCCAGCAGCTTGATAGCGGGAGATAACAATGAGCAGTTCTTC. Translation: CASSLIAGDNNEQFF. The chain carries TRBV5-5 and TRBJ2-1; TRBD2 aligns across 9 bases. Germline values: CDR1 SGHKS, CDR2 YYEKEE (reference sequence). J was trimmed by 5 bases and V by 1 base; bases with no gene match: 4. The CDR3 covers 15 residues.

Ten or more counts support this clonotype. This rearrangement joins TRBV5-1 to TRBJ2-3; 13 positions match TRBD2. With 4 bases clipped from V and 2 bases from J, the junction kept 7 bases outside the gene matches. The CDR3 runs 17 residues. Germline values: CDR1 SGHRS, CDR2 YFSETQ. The CDR3 DNA follows: TGCGCCAGCAGCCTACCGGGACTAGCGGGAACCACAGATACGCAGTATTTT. This sequence encodes CASSLPGLAGTTDTQYF.